A selection of T cell receptor beta chains follows, all from one sample in a study of vaccination effects on CD4 cells after COVID-19. These receptors' antigens are unknown. Sequencing used immunoSEQ multiplex PCR; TCRdb keeps in-frame clones, though not all of them. This sample has roughly 60,000 clones; 72% occur once, and the top ten carry less than 25%. This specimen was CD4+ T cells from PBMCs cultured without peptide, taken before COVID-19 vaccination. These receptors were collected from a human donor who had a prior SARS-CoV-2 infection. Both conserved end residues are part of each CDR3. The order of the fields is D gene, clone size, V gene, J gene, CDR3 protein, CDR3 DNA. A D gene is named only where the DNA matches it firmly. Rows may omit the clone size; those that give it use once, few, many or a size class.

.	.	TRBV5-1	TRBJ2-7	CASSLVEATYEQYF	TGCGCCAGCAGCTTGGTCGAAGCGACCTACGAGCAGTACTTC
.	once	TRBV18	TRBJ2-3	CASSPGTRDTQYF	TGTGCCAGCTCCCCCGGGACCAGAGATACGCAGTATTTT
.	.	TRBV12-3/TRBV12-4	TRBJ2-7	CASRSGTGYEQYF	TGTGCCAGCAGGTCCGGGACCGGCTACGAGCAGTACTTC
.	.	TRBV5-1	TRBJ2-2	CASSLRGALVGELFF	TGCGCCAGCAGCTTAAGGGGGGCCCTGGTCGGGGAGCTGTTTTTT
.	.	TRBV5-5	TRBJ2-1	CASSLVGSYNEQFF	TGTGCCAGCAGCTTGGTCGGGTCTTACAATGAGCAGTTCTTC
.	.	TRBV6-1	TRBJ2-7	CASSEFGAFNEQYF	TGTGCCAGCAGTGAATTTGGAGCATTTAACGAGCAGTACTTC
.	.	TRBV19	TRBJ1-1	CASSSNNLNTEAFF	TGTGCCAGTAGTTCAAATAACTTGAACACTGAAGCTTTCTTT
.	few	TRBV10-3	TRBJ1-4	CAIRQSDNEKLFF	TGTGCCATCAGACAGAGCGATAATGAAAAACTGTTTTTT
TRBD1	.	TRBV18	TRBJ1-6	CASSPGQGDSPLHF	TGTGCCAGCTCACCGGGACAGGGGGATTCACCCCTCCACTTT
TRBD2	.	TRBV15	TRBJ2-5	CATSRDWTSGAHQETQYF	TGTGCCACCAGCAGAGATTGGACTAGCGGGGCACACCAAGAGACCCAGTACTTC
.	.	TRBV27	TRBJ1-2	CASSLIPGTMGYGYTF	TGTGCCAGCAGTTTAATACCCGGGACAATGGGCTATGGCTACACCTTC
.	.	TRBV5-1	TRBJ2-2	CASNQRGGRSGELFF	TGCGCCAGCAACCAAAGGGGGGGGCGATCCGGGGAGCTGTTTTTT
.	.	TRBV10-3	TRBJ2-3	CAISYTDTQYF	TGTGCCATCAGCTATACAGATACGCAGTATTTT
.	.	TRBV19	TRBJ2-5	CASSNLQGMTQYF	TGTGCCAGTAGTAACTTGCAAGGCATGACCCAGTACTTC
.	.	TRBV4-1	TRBJ1-2	CASSHRTAKGGYGYTF	TGCGCCAGCAGCCATAGGACAGCAAAAGGGGGCTATGGCTACACCTTC
.	.	TRBV5-1	TRBJ2-2	CASSLGIDTRNTGELFF	TGCGCCAGCAGCTTGGGGATCGACACCCGCAACACCGGGGAGCTGTTTTTT
TRBD1	.	TRBV5-4	TRBJ2-7	CASSRDRETYEQYF	TGTGCCAGCAGCCGGGACAGGGAAACCTACGAGCAGTACTTC
.	once	TRBV6-5	TRBJ2-7	CASSYNPQGVYEQYF	TGTGCCAGCAGTTACAACCCCCAGGGAGTCTACGAGCAGTACTTC